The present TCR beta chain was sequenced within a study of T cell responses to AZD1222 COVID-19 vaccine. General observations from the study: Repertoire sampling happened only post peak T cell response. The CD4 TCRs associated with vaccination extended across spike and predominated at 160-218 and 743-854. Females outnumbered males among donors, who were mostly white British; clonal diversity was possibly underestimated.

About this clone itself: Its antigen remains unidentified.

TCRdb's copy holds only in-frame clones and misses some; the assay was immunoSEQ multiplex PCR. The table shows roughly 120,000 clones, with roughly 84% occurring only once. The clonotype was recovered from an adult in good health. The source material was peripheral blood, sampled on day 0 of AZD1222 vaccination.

CDR3 in DNA: TGTGCCAGCAGCCCCAGGACAGGCCTCAGGTCGGAGACCCAGTACTTC. As protein: CASSPRTGLRSETQYF. The chain uses TRBV11-3 and TRBJ2-5; 7 nucleotides line up with TRBD1. Germline V CDR1 and CDR2: SGHNT, YENEEA. The CDR3 spans 16 residues. Trimming cost V 5 bases and J 5 bases; bases outside gene matches: 14.